Listed below are T cell receptor beta chains from one sample, sequenced in a study of CD8+CD57+ T cells in acquired aplastic anemia. Using its own MiXCR run on the reads, TCRdb lists one record per CDR3 protein. The table includes a few hundred thousand distinct CDR3 sequences, 34% detected once. The sequenced sample consisted of sorted CD4+, CD8+, or CD8+CD57+ T cells (not recorded which) from PBMCs. These receptors were taken from a human donor in good health, serving as a control. Both conserved end residues are trimmed from each CDR3.

v_call	j_call	cdr3_aa
TRBV18	TRBJ1-1	ASSRGTEYTEAF
TRBV20-1	TRBJ2-1	SAITGAYNEQF
TRBV29-1	TRBJ2-1	SVEGYRDLYLPSSYNEQF
TRBV20-1	TRBJ2-7	SASSGTAYEQY
TRBV12-5	TRBJ1-5	ASGLTRGLQRSDQPQH
TRBV18	TRBJ1-2	ASSLGQAKSNYGYT
TRBV7-9	TRBJ2-7	AGSSVAYEQY
TRBV11-2	TRBJ2-1	ASRPNTGTSYNEQF
TRBV25-1	TRBJ2-1	ASSEEDRARNEQF
TRBV10-3	TRBJ2-3	AISESRARGQ
TRBV20-1	TRBJ2-7	SARNLRRGSYEQY
TRBV19	TRBJ1-2	ATWDRQGGGYT
TRBV25-1	TRBJ1-5	ASSPIGANQPQH
TRBV6-5	TRBJ1-2	ASSYRRLNYGYT
TRBV6-1	TRBJ1-4	ASSLWSSDEKLF
TRBV2	TRBJ1-3	ASSVARGNTIY
TRBV10-3	TRBJ1-2	AISESGLGYT
TRBV11-2	TRBJ2-4	ASSRGLGDLAKNIQY
TRBV5-5	TRBJ1-2	ASSFDSRGYGYT
TRBV2	TRBJ2-1	ASSDGASGSSHNEQF
TRBV6-5	TRBJ1-2	ASSYSVDSYHGYT
TRBV7-3	TRBJ2-3	ASSAWDTPGDTQY
TRBV24-1	TRBJ2-1	AWSLRGENNEQF
TRBV12-3/TRBV12-4	TRBJ1-2	ASSFSGHYGYT
TRBV4-1	TRBJ1-2	ASSQATGYT
TRBV4-1	TRBJ1-4	ASSQERTREKLF
TRBV20-1	TRBJ2-1	SAAPSSGEYYNEQF
TRBV19	TRBJ2-5	ASSFQGTPETQY
TRBV9	TRBJ2-2	ASSVGLLTGELF
TRBV7-2	TRBJ1-1	ASSSKGRANTEAF
TRBV20-1	TRBJ2-5	SAREASGFQETQY
TRBV30	TRBJ1-2	AWSLITTDYGYT
TRBV7-3	TRBJ1-3	ASSWGHGNTIY
TRBV7-2	TRBJ2-7	ASSRGYGGDEQY
TRBV2	TRBJ2-5	ASTGLETQY
TRBV5-6	TRBJ1-1	ASSLPTGRTF
TRBV20-1	TRBJ2-7	SAREREGGEQY
TRBV20-1	TRBJ1-1	SPPGFGDTEAF
TRBV9	TRBJ1-1	ASSGSGAGKKEAF
TRBV25-1	TRBJ2-3	ASSGATDTQY
TRBV10-1	TRBJ1-3	ASSEDPDYGYTIY
TRBV20-1	TRBJ2-3	SAKLAGSTDTQY
TRBV9	TRBJ2-2	ASSAQGADTGELF
TRBV15	TRBJ2-5	ATSSNKLRYQETQY
TRBV12-3/TRBV12-4	TRBJ1-2	ASTFRGLPFGYT
TRBV29-1	TRBJ1-1	SSLLNTEAF
TRBV2	TRBJ2-7	ASRTLNSYEQY
TRBV20-1	TRBJ2-1	SARDLGEVDNEQF
TRBV11-2	TRBJ1-1	ASSRGTGMNTEAF
TRBV5-1	TRBJ2-1	ASSLGQLNNNEQF
TRBV5-4	TRBJ2-5	ASSIDRERETQY
TRBV15	TRBJ2-7	ATSRGQGPLGQY
TRBV20-1	TRBJ2-1	SALGTGVNEQF
TRBV7-9	TRBJ2-1	ASSIDSYNEQF